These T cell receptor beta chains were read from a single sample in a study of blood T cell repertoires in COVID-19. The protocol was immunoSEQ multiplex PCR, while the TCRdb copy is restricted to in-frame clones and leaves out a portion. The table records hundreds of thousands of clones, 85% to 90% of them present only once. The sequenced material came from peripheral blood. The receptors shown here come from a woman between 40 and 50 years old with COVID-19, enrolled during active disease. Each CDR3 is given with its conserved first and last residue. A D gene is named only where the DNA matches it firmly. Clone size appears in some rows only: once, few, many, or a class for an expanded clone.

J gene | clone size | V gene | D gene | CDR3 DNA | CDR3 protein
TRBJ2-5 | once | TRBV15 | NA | TGTGCCACCAGCATCGGGGTCCTCGGGGAGACCCAGTACTTC | CATSIGVLGETQYF
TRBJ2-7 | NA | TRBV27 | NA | TGTGCCAGCAGTCGACAGGGACTTCCCTACGAGCAGTACTTC | CASSRQGLPYEQYF
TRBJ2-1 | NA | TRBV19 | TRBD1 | TGTGCCAGTAGTTCAATTGACAGGGTTGCCAATGAGCAGTTCTTC | CASSSIDRVANEQFF
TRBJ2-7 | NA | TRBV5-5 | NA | TGTGCCAGCAGCGACCCCTTGGAGTCCTACGAGCAGTACTTC | CASSDPLESYEQYF
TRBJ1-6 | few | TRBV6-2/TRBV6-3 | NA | TGTGCCAGCAGTCTGCGGCGGGGAGTCAATTCACCCCTCCACTTT | CASSLRRGVNSPLHF
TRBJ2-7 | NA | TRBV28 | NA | TGTGCCAGCAGTTTATGGCCCCTCGGGGAGCAGTACTTC | CASSLWPLGEQYF
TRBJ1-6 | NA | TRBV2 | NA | TGTGCCAGCAGTGAATCGCTAGCCGGCACCCTCCACTTT | CASSESLAGTLHF
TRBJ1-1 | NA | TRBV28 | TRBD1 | TGTGCCAGCAGCCCGGGACAGGGCGCTGCGATGAACACTGAAGCTTTCTTT | CASSPGQGAAMNTEAFF
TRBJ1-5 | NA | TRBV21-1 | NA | TGTGCCAGCAGCAAAAGAGACGCGGGGGGACATAGCAATCAGCCCCAGCATTTT | CASSKRDAGGHSNQPQHF
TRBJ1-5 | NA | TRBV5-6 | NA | TGTGCCAGCAGCTTGGGCAGGCCATTGGAGCCCCAGCATTTT | CASSLGRPLEPQHF
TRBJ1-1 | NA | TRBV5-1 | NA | TGCGCCAGCAGCTTGGCCCAGGGAATGGGCACTGAAGCTTTCTTT | CASSLAQGMGTEAFF
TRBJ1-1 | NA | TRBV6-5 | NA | TGTGCCAGCAGTTGGGAGAGGAACACTGAAGCTTTCTTT | CASSWERNTEAFF
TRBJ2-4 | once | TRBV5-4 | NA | TGTGCCAGCAGCTTGGGGTCAGGACTAGCCAAAAACATTCAGTACTTC | CASSLGSGLAKNIQYF
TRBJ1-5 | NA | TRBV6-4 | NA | TGTGCCAGCAGTCGGGAGGGAGGGGAGAATCAGCCCCAGCATTTT | CASSREGGENQPQHF
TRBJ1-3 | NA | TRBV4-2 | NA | TGTGCCAGCAGCCAAGATCGCGGGAGAGGTCTTGTGGACTCTGGAAACACCATATATTTT | CASSQDRGRGLVDSGNTIYF
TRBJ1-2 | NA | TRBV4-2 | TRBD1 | TGTGCCAGCAGCCAAGGGTCAGGGGGATCCGGCTACACCTTC | CASSQGSGGSGYTF
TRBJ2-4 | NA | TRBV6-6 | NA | TGTGCCAGCAGGCCCCGGGGTCAAGCCAAAAACATTCAGTACTTC | CASRPRGQAKNIQYF
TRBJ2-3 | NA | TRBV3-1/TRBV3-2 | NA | TGTGCCAGCAGCCAAGTTGGCAGAGATACGCAGTATTTT | CASSQVGRDTQYF
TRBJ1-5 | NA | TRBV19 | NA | TGTGCCAGTAGTATAGACAGGGGCCGCCTCAATCAGCCCCAGCATTTT | CASSIDRGRLNQPQHF
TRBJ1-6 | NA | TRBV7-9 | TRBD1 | TGTGCCAGCAGCTCCTTGGGGGACAGGTTTAATTCACCCCTCCACTTT | CASSSLGDRFNSPLHF
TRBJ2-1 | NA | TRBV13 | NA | TGTGCCAGCAGCAACCGACAGGGACTGGCGGATGAGCAGTTCTTC | CASSNRQGLADEQFF
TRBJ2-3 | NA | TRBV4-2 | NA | TGTGCCAGCAGCGATGCCTCGGGACACGGCACAGATACGCAGTATTTT | CASSDASGHGTDTQYF
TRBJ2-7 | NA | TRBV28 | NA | TGTGCCAGCAGTTCGGACATCCCCTACGAGCAGTACTTC | CASSSDIPYEQYF
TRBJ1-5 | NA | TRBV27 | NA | TGTGCCAGCAGTTTAAACAGTCGTAATCAGCCCCAGCATTTT | CASSLNSRNQPQHF
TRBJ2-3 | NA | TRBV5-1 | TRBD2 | TGCGCCAGCAGCGCCCCCGGGACTAGCGGGATCACAGATACGCAGTATTTT | CASSAPGTSGITDTQYF
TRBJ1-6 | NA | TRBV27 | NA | TGTGCCAGCAGTTTTCTTGATTCACCCCTCCACTTT | CASSFLDSPLHF
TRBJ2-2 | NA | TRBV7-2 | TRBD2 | TGTGCCAGCATCCCGGGGGGGACCGGGGAGCTGTTTTTT | CASIPGGTGELFF
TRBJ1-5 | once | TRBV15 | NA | TGTGCCACCAGCTTACGCTATCGGGGATATAGCAATCAGCCCCAGCATTTT | CATSLRYRGYSNQPQHF
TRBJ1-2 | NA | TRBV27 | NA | TGTGCCAGCAGTCCACTGCCAGGGGCGGATGGCTACACCTTC | CASSPLPGADGYTF
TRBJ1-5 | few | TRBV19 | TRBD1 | TGTGCCAGTAGTATAAGGGGACAGGGATATAGCAATCAGCCCCAGCATTTT | CASSIRGQGYSNQPQHF
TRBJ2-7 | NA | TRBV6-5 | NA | TGTGCCAGCAGCTCAGGGGTGGAGCAGTACTTC | CASSSGVEQYF
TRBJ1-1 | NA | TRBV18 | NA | TGTGCCAGCTCACCACGGGCTTCTGAAGCTTTCTTT | CASSPRASEAFF
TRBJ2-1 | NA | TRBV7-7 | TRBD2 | TGTGCTAGCAGCTTGACTAGCGGGAATCGGGAGCAGTTCTTC | CASSLTSGNREQFF
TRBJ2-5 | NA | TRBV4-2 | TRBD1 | TGTGCCAGCAGCCAAGGAGGGACAGCGCTACAAGGGACCCAGTACTTC | CASSQGGTALQGTQYF
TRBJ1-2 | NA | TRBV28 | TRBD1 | TGTGCCAGCAGACCCGCAGGGACAGGACTCTATGGCTACACCTTC | CASRPAGTGLYGYTF
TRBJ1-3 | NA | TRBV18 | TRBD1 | TGTGCCAGCTCACCTATTGACAGGGAGGACACCATATATTTT | CASSPIDREDTIYF
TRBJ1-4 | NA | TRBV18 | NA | TGTGCCAGCTCACCACGGGGGCGGACTAATGAAAAACTGTTTTTT | CASSPRGRTNEKLFF
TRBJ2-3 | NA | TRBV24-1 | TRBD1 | TGTGCCACCAGTCGTGGAACAGGGGTTACAGATACGCAGTATTTT | CATSRGTGVTDTQYF
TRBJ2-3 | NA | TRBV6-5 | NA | TGTGCCAGCAGTTCACTAGCGGCAGGGGGGACGCAGTATTTT | CASSSLAAGGTQYF
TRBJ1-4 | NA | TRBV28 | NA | TGTGCCAGCAACTTAGGGAGGATTAATGAAAAACTGTTTTTT | CASNLGRINEKLFF